Listed below are T cell receptor beta chains from one sample, sequenced in a study of CD8+CD57+ T cells in acquired aplastic anemia. Via MiXCR, TCRdb re-called the reads, giving one row per CDR3 protein. The table includes some 170,000 distinct CDR3 sequences, approximately 43% detected once. Sequencing was carried out using sorted CD4+, CD8+, or CD8+CD57+ T cells (not recorded which) from PBMCs. The source of these receptors is a human donor in good health. The CDR3 runs from the conserved cysteine through the conserved F or W. A D gene is named only where the DNA matches it firmly. The size field is filled for only some rows; it gives once, few, many or a size class.

many TRBD2 14 TRBJ2-7 TRBV29-1 CSVVGLAGSYEQYF TGCAGCGTTGTGGGTCTAGCGGGTTCCTACGAGCAGTACTTC
many . 13 TRBJ2-5 TRBV5-6 CASSPGRKTAQYF TGTGCCAGCAGCCCCGGTCGGAAGACGGCCCAGTACTTC
many . 11 TRBJ1-1 TRBV20-1 CSAAFYTEAFF TGCAGTGCCGCTTTTTACACTGAAGCTTTCTTT
few TRBD1 12 TRBJ1-1 TRBV7-9 CASIMGQTEALF TGCGCCAGCATCATGGGACAGACTGAAGCTCTCTTT
. TRBD1 14 TRBJ2-7 TRBV5-4 CASSLGQGRYEQYF TGTGCCAGCAGCTTAGGACAGGGGCGCTACGAGCAGTACTTC
. TRBD2 15 TRBJ2-2 TRBV6-1 CASTPSGKGTGELFF TGTGCCAGCACCCCCAGCGGGAAAGGAACCGGGGAGCTGTTTTTT
. . 15 TRBJ2-7 TRBV7-2 CASSLVPGTGYEQYF TGTGCCAGCAGCTTAGTGCCGGGAACGGGGTACGAGCAGTACTTC
. . 17 TRBJ1-3 TRBV24-1 CATSEQTEVGSGNTIYF TGTGCCACCAGTGAGCAGACAGAGGTGGGCTCTGGAAACACCATATATTTT
many . 15 TRBJ1-6 TRBV7-2 CASSLPLGDNSPLHF TGTGCCAGCAGCTTACCTCTAGGGGATAATTCACCCCTCCACTTT
many . 12 TRBJ1-1 TRBV2 CARQGQGTEAFF TGTGCCAGACAAGGGCAGGGCACTGAAGCTTTCTTT
. . 20 TRBJ2-1 TRBV20-1 CGAPAGGGAGQNHPHNEQFF TGCGGTGCGCCTGCCGGAGGGGGGGCCGGTCAGAACCACCCCCACAATGAGCAGTTCTTC
many TRBD1 17 TRBJ1-2 TRBV7-3 CASRPYGTGKGDYGYTF TGTGCCAGCAGACCGTACGGGACAGGGAAAGGGGACTATGGCTACACCTTC
many TRBD2 14 TRBJ2-3 TRBV7-2 CASSLGLAGGTQYF TGTGCCAGCAGCTTAGGACTAGCGGGGGGAACGCAGTATTTT
. . 13 TRBJ1-2 TRBV10-3 CAISEGDDYGYTF TGTGCCATCAGCGAAGGAGATGATTATGGCTACACCTTC
. . 15 TRBJ2-7 TRBV2 CASSEETASYYEQYF TGTGCCAGCAGTGAGGAGACAGCTTCATACTACGAGCAGTACTTC
once . 14 TRBJ1-2 TRBV19 CASVASSGYYGYTF TGTGCCAGTGTAGCTTCGAGCGGATACTATGGCTACACCTTC
. TRBD2 16 TRBJ2-1 TRBV28 CASSAQTSGRAHEQFF TGTGCCAGCAGTGCTCAGACTAGCGGGAGGGCACATGAGCAGTTCTTC
. TRBD1 16 TRBJ1-2 TRBV9 CASSVGIGGSGYGYTF TGTGCCAGCAGCGTAGGAATAGGGGGCTCTGGCTATGGCTACACCTTC
many . 14 TRBJ1-1 TRBV7-9 CASSPGGMNTEAFF TGTGCCAGCAGCCCGGGTGGGATGAACACTGAAGCTTTCTTT
many . 13 TRBJ2-1 TRBV18 CASSPPGGNEQFF TGTGCCAGCTCACCACCAGGAGGGAATGAGCAGTTCTTC
many TRBD1 19 TRBJ1-6 TRBV20-1 CSARGDRGLLSSYNSPLHF TGCAGTGCTAGAGGCGACAGGGGTCTACTGAGCTCCTATAATTCACCCCTCCACTTT
few . 16 TRBJ2-5 TRBV25-1 CASSELGGRDQETQYF TGTGCCAGCAGTGAATTAGGGGGAAGGGACCAAGAGACCCAGTACTTC
. . 14 TRBJ2-5 TRBV7-9 CASSLVAPGQTQYF TGTGCCAGCAGCTTGGTGGCCCCAGGCCAGACCCAGTACTTC
few TRBD1 15 TRBJ2-1 TRBV20-1 CSALDRDGPYNEQFF TGCAGTGCCCTTGACAGGGATGGGCCTTACAATGAGCAGTTCTTC
. . 12 TRBJ1-2 TRBV10-2 CASSEKGAGYTF TGCGCCAGCAGTGAAAAAGGGGCCGGCTACACCTTC
many TRBD2 16 TRBJ2-2 TRBV20-1 CSARDWRGGNTGELFF TGCAGTGCTAGAGACTGGCGGGGGGGGAACACCGGGGAGCTGTTTTTT
few TRBD1 18 TRBJ1-4 TRBV6-2/TRBV6-3 CASSYSNRDRTTNEKLFF TGTGCCAGCAGTTACTCAAATAGGGACAGAACAACTAATGAAAAACTGTTTTTT
. . 12 TRBJ1-2 TRBV7-2 CASSIQGGGYTF TGTGCCAGCAGCATTCAGGGTGGAGGCTACACCTTC
many . 14 TRBJ2-7 TRBV4-2 CASSQGGPSYEQYF TGTGCCAGCAGCCAAGGTGGGCCCAGCTACGAGCAGTACTTC
many . 11 TRBJ2-7 TRBV19 CATQYNLGQYF TGTGCCACCCAATACAATCTCGGGCAGTACTTC
many . 11 TRBJ2-7 TRBV30 CAWRGWAEQYF TGTGCCTGGAGGGGTTGGGCCGAGCAGTACTTC
many . 14 TRBJ1-5 TRBV5-5 CASSLGRNNQPQHF TGTGCCAGCAGCTTGGGCCGAAACAATCAGCCCCAGCATTTT
. . 13 TRBJ2-7 TRBV2 CASSEIGGREQYF TGTGCCAGCAGTGAGATAGGGGGACGCGAGCAGTACTTC
many TRBD1 14 TRBJ2-5 TRBV6-6 CASSYPGQGETQYF TGTGCCAGCAGTTACCCGGGACAGGGGGAGACCCAGTACTTC
many TRBD2 16 TRBJ2-7 TRBV7-9 CASSLVPQRGVYEQYF TGTGCCAGCAGCTTAGTCCCCCAGCGGGGGGTCTACGAGCAGTACTTC
many . 15 TRBJ2-6 TRBV3-1 CASSPPRSGANVLTF TGTGCCAGCAGCCCCCCGAGGTCTGGGGCCAACGTCCTGACTTTC
many . 14 TRBJ2-7 TRBV19 CASSSTGSSYEQYF TGTGCCAGTTCATCTACAGGGAGCTCCTACGAGCAGTACTTC
many TRBD1 15 TRBJ1-2 TRBV19 CASSIQGAQSYGYTF TGTGCCAGTAGTATACAGGGGGCTCAAAGCTATGGCTACACCTTC
. . 13 TRBJ2-1 TRBV6-2/TRBV6-3 CASMPGHYNEQFF TGTGCCAGCATGCCTGGACATTACAATGAGCAGTTCTTC
. . 14 TRBJ2-7 TRBV25-1 CASSDAGALYEQYF TGTGCCAGCAGTGACGCAGGGGCTCTCTACGAGCAGTACTTC
. . 12 TRBJ1-2 TRBV28 CASSKRTYGYTF TGTGCCAGCAGTAAAAGGACGTATGGCTACACCTTC
. . 14 TRBJ1-2 TRBV15 CATSRDRDDYGYTF TGTGCCACCAGCAGGGATAGGGATGACTATGGCTACACCTTC
many . 13 TRBJ1-6 TRBV6-1 CASNGLFNSPLHF TGTGCCAGCAACGGACTTTTTAATTCACCCCTCCACTTT
. TRBD1 14 TRBJ1-2 TRBV12-3/TRBV12-4 CASSFRTGAYGYTF TGTGCCAGCAGTTTTAGGACAGGGGCCTATGGCTACACCTTC
. . 17 TRBJ2-3 TRBV20-1 CSARVLRDTGPGDTQYF TGCAGTGCTAGAGTCCTCCGGGACACCGGACCCGGGGATACGCAGTATTTT
. . 13 TRBJ2-7 TRBV2 CASSKGRPSERYF TGTGCCAGCAGTAAGGGACGTCCGTCCGAGCGGTACTTC
many . 16 TRBJ2-5 TRBV14 CASSPRGQLIQETQYF TGTGCCAGCAGCCCTCGAGGGCAGCTCATCCAAGAGACCCAGTACTTC
many . 16 TRBJ2-1 TRBV7-9 CASRPWRGSSYNEQFF TGTGCCAGCAGGCCTTGGAGAGGGAGCTCCTACAATGAGCAGTTCTTC
. TRBD1 15 TRBJ2-7 TRBV20-1 CSARGIDRATYEQYF TGCAGTGCTAGAGGGATAGACAGGGCAACCTACGAGCAGTACTTC
. . 12 TRBJ2-2 TRBV6-4 CASSGPRGELFF TGTGCCAGCAGTGGCCCTCGTGGGGAGCTGTTTTTT
few . 14 TRBJ2-2 TRBV6-1 CASTPGTSTGELFF TGTGCCAGCACCCCCGGGACTTCCACCGGGGAGCTGTTTTTT
many . 14 TRBJ1-2 TRBV7-2 CASSLLRGDDGYTF TGTGCCAGCAGCTTATTAAGAGGGGATGACGGCTACACCTTC
once . 14 TRBJ2-1 TRBV10-3 CAISESANYNEQFF TGTGCCATCAGTGAGTCTGCCAACTACAATGAGCAGTTCTTC
many . 14 TRBJ2-1 TRBV5-6 CASSLGTAYNEQFF TGTGCCAGCAGCTTGGGGACAGCCTACAATGAGCAGTTCTTC